The rows below give T cell receptor beta chains drawn from one sample of a study of cytomegalovirus exposure and HLA in healthy donors. Using immunoSEQ multiplex PCR, the repertoire was profiled, and TCRdb retains in-frame clones only, with some absent. The sample consists of under 200,000 clones, over 75% of them appearing once. The sequenced material came from PBMCs. Receptor source: a woman in her twenties or thirties in good health and CMV-seronegative. Both conserved end residues are part of each CDR3. Fields, in order: clone size, J gene, V gene, D gene, CDR3 protein, CDR3 DNA. A D gene is named only where the DNA matches it firmly. Clone size is stated in some rows and not others, as once, few, many or a class when expanded.

clone_size: .; j_call: TRBJ1-1; v_call: TRBV4-2; d_call: TRBD1; cdr3_aa: CASSQDTTGAMNTEAFF; cdr3_nt: TGTGCCAGCAGCCAAGATACCACAGGGGCGATGAACACTGAAGCTTTCTTT
clone_size: .; j_call: TRBJ1-5; v_call: TRBV10-3; d_call: .; cdr3_aa: CAISESMRLPQHF; cdr3_nt: TGTGCCATCAGTGAGTCGATGAGGTTGCCCCAGCATTTT
clone_size: once; j_call: TRBJ1-1; v_call: TRBV5-5; d_call: .; cdr3_aa: CASSLHPSGVTEAFF; cdr3_nt: TGTGCCAGCAGCTTGCACCCCTCGGGAGTGACTGAAGCTTTCTTT
clone_size: .; j_call: TRBJ2-1; v_call: TRBV28; d_call: .; cdr3_aa: CASSLSGGRNEQFF; cdr3_nt: TGTGCCAGCAGTTTATCGGGCGGGCGCAATGAGCAGTTCTTC
clone_size: .; j_call: TRBJ1-2; v_call: TRBV13; d_call: TRBD1; cdr3_aa: CASSLTGHYGYTF; cdr3_nt: TGTGCCAGCAGCTTGACAGGGCACTATGGCTACACCTTC
clone_size: .; j_call: TRBJ1-5; v_call: TRBV6-5; d_call: .; cdr3_aa: CATCTGPGSQPQHF; cdr3_nt: TGTGCCACCTGTACAGGGCCTGGGAGTCAGCCCCAGCATTTT
clone_size: once; j_call: TRBJ2-4; v_call: TRBV4-1; d_call: TRBD1; cdr3_aa: CASSQPQGDIQYF; cdr3_nt: TGCGCCAGCAGCCAACCCCAGGGGGACATTCAGTACTTC
clone_size: .; j_call: TRBJ1-2; v_call: TRBV4-1; d_call: TRBD1; cdr3_aa: CASSHPGQAVYGYTF; cdr3_nt: TGCGCCAGCAGCCACCCGGGACAGGCTGTATATGGCTACACCTTC
clone_size: once; j_call: TRBJ1-1; v_call: TRBV5-5; d_call: .; cdr3_aa: CASSLKAGAGAFF; cdr3_nt: TGTGCCAGCAGCTTGAAGGCGGGCGCTGGAGCTTTCTTT
clone_size: few; j_call: TRBJ2-2; v_call: TRBV5-1; d_call: .; cdr3_aa: CASSRDTSPLTNTGELFF; cdr3_nt: TGCGCCAGCAGCCGTGACACCAGCCCCCTGACGAACACCGGGGAGCTGTTTTTT
clone_size: .; j_call: TRBJ2-7; v_call: TRBV27; d_call: TRBD1; cdr3_aa: CASSLPPEGAVKHEQYF; cdr3_nt: TGTGCCAGCAGTTTACCCCCCGAGGGGGCTGTAAAGCACGAGCAGTACTTC
clone_size: .; j_call: TRBJ2-7; v_call: TRBV5-4; d_call: TRBD2; cdr3_aa: CASSLKRTSGYEQYF; cdr3_nt: TGTGCCAGCAGCTTGAAGCGTACTAGCGGCTACGAGCAGTACTTC
clone_size: .; j_call: TRBJ2-2; v_call: TRBV2; d_call: .; cdr3_aa: CASSVGQGNTGELFF; cdr3_nt: TGTGCCAGCAGCGTCGGGCAGGGAAACACCGGGGAGCTGTTTTTT
clone_size: .; j_call: TRBJ2-1; v_call: TRBV7-9; d_call: TRBD2; cdr3_aa: CASSRVEAGNEQFF; cdr3_nt: TGTGCCAGCAGCCGAGTGGAAGCGGGGAATGAGCAGTTCTTC
clone_size: .; j_call: TRBJ2-3; v_call: TRBV15; d_call: TRBD2; cdr3_aa: CATSRPGTSGDTQYF; cdr3_nt: TGTGCCACCAGCAGACCCGGGACTAGCGGGGATACGCAGTATTTT
clone_size: once; j_call: TRBJ1-1; v_call: TRBV29-1; d_call: TRBD1; cdr3_aa: CSANGQGDGAFF; cdr3_nt: TGCAGCGCAAACGGACAGGGCGATGGCGCTTTCTTT
clone_size: few; j_call: TRBJ2-7; v_call: TRBV19; d_call: .; cdr3_aa: CASTSAGTAYEQYF; cdr3_nt: TGTGCCAGTACATCGGCAGGAACGGCCTACGAGCAGTACTTC
clone_size: .; j_call: TRBJ1-6; v_call: TRBV27; d_call: .; cdr3_aa: CASSSAGSSYNSPLHF; cdr3_nt: TGTGCCAGCAGTTCGGCAGGAAGCTCCTATAATTCACCCCTCCACTTT
clone_size: .; j_call: TRBJ2-5; v_call: TRBV6-5; d_call: .; cdr3_aa: CASSSPVKSQETQYF; cdr3_nt: TGTGCCAGCAGTTCCCCGGTGAAGTCCCAAGAGACCCAGTACTTC
clone_size: .; j_call: TRBJ1-1; v_call: TRBV19; d_call: TRBD1; cdr3_aa: CASMRTGLNTEAFF; cdr3_nt: TGTGCCAGTATGAGGACAGGGCTGAACACTGAAGCTTTCTTT
clone_size: .; j_call: TRBJ1-4; v_call: TRBV5-1; d_call: TRBD1; cdr3_aa: CASSLTRTGTGEKLFF; cdr3_nt: TGCGCCAGCAGCTTGACCCGGACAGGGACGGGTGAAAAACTGTTTTTT
clone_size: .; j_call: TRBJ2-3; v_call: TRBV6-5; d_call: TRBD2; cdr3_aa: CASSSLAGKNPDTQYF; cdr3_nt: TGTGCCAGCAGTTCCCTAGCGGGAAAGAACCCAGATACGCAGTATTTT
clone_size: few; j_call: TRBJ2-5; v_call: TRBV5-5; d_call: .; cdr3_aa: CASSSYPGETQYF; cdr3_nt: TGTGCCAGCAGCTCTTATCCGGGAGAGACCCAGTACTTC
clone_size: .; j_call: TRBJ2-5; v_call: TRBV4-2; d_call: TRBD1; cdr3_aa: CASSQQTGGGETQYF; cdr3_nt: TGTGCCAGCAGCCAACAAACAGGGGGCGGAGAGACCCAGTACTTC
clone_size: .; j_call: TRBJ1-2; v_call: TRBV5-6; d_call: TRBD1; cdr3_aa: CASSDGTGGDANYGYTF; cdr3_nt: TGTGCCAGCAGCGACGGGACAGGGGGTGATGCTAACTATGGCTACACCTTC
clone_size: .; j_call: TRBJ1-1; v_call: TRBV27; d_call: .; cdr3_aa: CASSLVGEGEAFF; cdr3_nt: TGTGCCAGCAGTTTAGTAGGGGAGGGTGAAGCTTTCTTT
clone_size: .; j_call: TRBJ2-1; v_call: TRBV5-4; d_call: TRBD2; cdr3_aa: CASSSPATSGAPSYNEQFF; cdr3_nt: TGTGCCAGCAGCTCCCCGGCGACTAGCGGGGCGCCGTCCTACAATGAGCAGTTCTTC
clone_size: few; j_call: TRBJ2-1; v_call: TRBV28; d_call: TRBD2; cdr3_aa: CASRSSGGRNEQFF; cdr3_nt: TGTGCCAGCAGATCCAGCGGGGGCCGCAATGAGCAGTTCTTC
clone_size: .; j_call: TRBJ1-2; v_call: TRBV7-6; d_call: .; cdr3_aa: CASTETASSRGYTF; cdr3_nt: TGTGCCAGCACGGAGACCGCCTCATCGAGGGGCTACACCTTC
clone_size: .; j_call: TRBJ2-3; v_call: TRBV27; d_call: TRBD2; cdr3_aa: CASSFTSGGGDTQYF; cdr3_nt: TGTGCCAGCAGTTTCACAAGCGGGGGTGGAGATACGCAGTATTTT
clone_size: .; j_call: TRBJ1-4; v_call: TRBV5-1; d_call: TRBD1; cdr3_aa: CASSPGTDFEKLFF; cdr3_nt: TGCGCCAGCAGTCCTGGGACAGACTTTGAAAAACTGTTTTTT
clone_size: once; j_call: TRBJ1-5; v_call: TRBV2; d_call: .; cdr3_aa: CASTGGTGSQPQHF; cdr3_nt: TGTGCCAGCACGGGGGGTACGGGTAGTCAGCCCCAGCATTTT
clone_size: .; j_call: TRBJ2-1; v_call: TRBV2; d_call: TRBD1; cdr3_aa: CASTFGWGQGARNEQFF; cdr3_nt: TGTGCCAGCACCTTTGGTTGGGGACAGGGGGCCCGTAATGAGCAGTTCTTC
clone_size: .; j_call: TRBJ1-1; v_call: TRBV2; d_call: TRBD1; cdr3_aa: CASSVLQGYTEAFF; cdr3_nt: TGTGCCAGCAGTGTGTTACAGGGGTATACTGAAGCTTTCTTT
clone_size: .; j_call: TRBJ2-2; v_call: TRBV5-1; d_call: .; cdr3_aa: CASSLATVLTGELFF; cdr3_nt: TGCGCCAGCAGCTTGGCGACAGTGCTCACCGGGGAGCTGTTTTTT
clone_size: .; j_call: TRBJ2-3; v_call: TRBV11-2; d_call: .; cdr3_aa: CASSLDGAGDVTDTQYF; cdr3_nt: TGTGCCAGCAGCTTAGACGGGGCAGGGGACGTTACAGATACGCAGTATTTT